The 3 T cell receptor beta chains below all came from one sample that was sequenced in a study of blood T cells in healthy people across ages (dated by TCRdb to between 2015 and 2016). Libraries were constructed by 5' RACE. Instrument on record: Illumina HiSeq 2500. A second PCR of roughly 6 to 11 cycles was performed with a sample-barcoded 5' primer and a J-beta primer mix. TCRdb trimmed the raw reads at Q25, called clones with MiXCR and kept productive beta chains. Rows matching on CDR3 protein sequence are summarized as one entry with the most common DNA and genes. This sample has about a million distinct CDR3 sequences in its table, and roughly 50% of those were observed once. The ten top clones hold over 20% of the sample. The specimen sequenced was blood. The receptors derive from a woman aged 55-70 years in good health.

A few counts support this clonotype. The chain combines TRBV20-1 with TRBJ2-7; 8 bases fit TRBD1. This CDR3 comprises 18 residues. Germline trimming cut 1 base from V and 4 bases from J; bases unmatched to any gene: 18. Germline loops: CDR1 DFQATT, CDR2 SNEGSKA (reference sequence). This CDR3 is CSARGPPRQGASIYEQYF. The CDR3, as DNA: TGCAGTGCTAGAGGCCCCCCGCGCCAGGGGGCTTCGATTTACGAGCAGTACTTC.

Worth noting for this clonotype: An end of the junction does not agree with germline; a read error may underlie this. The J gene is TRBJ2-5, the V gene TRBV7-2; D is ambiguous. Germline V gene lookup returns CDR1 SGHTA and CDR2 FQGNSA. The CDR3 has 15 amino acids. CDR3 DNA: TGTGCTAGCAGCTTAGCCGGACGTAGGGAAGAGACCCAGTACTTC. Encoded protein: CASSLAGRREETQYF.

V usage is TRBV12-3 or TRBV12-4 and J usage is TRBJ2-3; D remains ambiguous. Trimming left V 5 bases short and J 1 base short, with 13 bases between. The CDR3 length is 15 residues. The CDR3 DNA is TGTGCCAGCAGTGCCGGCAGACCCGGCACAGATACGCAGTATTTT. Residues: CASSAGRPGTDTQYF.